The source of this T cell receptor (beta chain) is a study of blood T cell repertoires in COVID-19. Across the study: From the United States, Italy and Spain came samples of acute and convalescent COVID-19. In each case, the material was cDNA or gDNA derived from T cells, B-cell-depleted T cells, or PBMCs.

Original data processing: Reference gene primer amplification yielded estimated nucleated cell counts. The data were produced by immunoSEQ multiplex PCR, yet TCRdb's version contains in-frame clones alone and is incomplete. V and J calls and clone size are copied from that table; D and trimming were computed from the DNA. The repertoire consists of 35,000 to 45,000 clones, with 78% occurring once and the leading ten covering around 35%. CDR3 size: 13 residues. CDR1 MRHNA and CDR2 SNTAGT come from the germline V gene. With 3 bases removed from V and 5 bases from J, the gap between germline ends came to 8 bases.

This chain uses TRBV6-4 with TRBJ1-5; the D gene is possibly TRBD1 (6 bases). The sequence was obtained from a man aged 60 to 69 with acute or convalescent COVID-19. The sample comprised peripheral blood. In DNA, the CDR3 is TGTGCCAGCAGTGAAAACAGGGATCAGCCCCAGCATTTT. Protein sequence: CASSENRDQPQHF.